Below are 31 T cell receptor beta chains sequenced from a single sample in a study of blood T cell repertoires in COVID-19. Method: immunoSEQ multiplex PCR; TCRdb's copy keeps in-frame clones and lacks some. Seen here are some 140,000 clones, more than 85% observed once, and the top ten hold more than 15%. The sequenced sample consisted of peripheral blood. The receptors originated from a man between 50 and 59 years old with active or convalescent COVID-19.

This chain links TRBV7-2 with TRBJ2-3, with D unresolved. The germline CDR1 and CDR2 sequences are SGHTA and FQGNSA. Trimming cost V 5 bases and J 4 bases, with 16 bases left between them. The CDR3 totals 15 residues. The CDR3 loop reads CASSHATTRPDTQYF. The CDR3 DNA is TGTGCCAGCAGCCACGCGACGACACGGCCAGATACGCAGTATTTT.

The chain uses TRBV24-1 and TRBJ2-7; 13 bases match TRBD2. Losses at the gene ends were 9 bases for V and 7 bases for J; bases not matched to a gene: 8. CDR1 and CDR2 from the germline V gene are KGHDR and SFDVKD. The CDR3 covers 14 residues. The CDR3 sequence is CATGTSGDVGEQYF. The CDR3 bases are TGTGCCACCGGGACTAGCGGGGACGTCGGAGAGCAGTACTTC.

The CDR3 nucleotides are TGTGCCAGTAGTACGACAGGGGGCTCGGACACTGAAGCTTTCTTT. Protein product: CASSTTGGSDTEAFF. This chain joins TRBV19 and TRBJ1-1; 10 bases map to TRBD1. Germline V gene lookup returns CDR1 LNHDA and CDR2 SQIVND (reference sequence). CDR3 length: 15 amino acids. With 4 bases clipped from V and 3 bases from J, the junction kept 5 bases outside the gene matches.

J is TRBJ2-5 and V is TRBV3-1 (or the pseudogene TRBV3-2); 12 bases agree with TRBD2. This CDR3 region has 18 residues. V trimming: 0 bases; J trimming: 4 bases; junction bases outside the gene matches: 9. Looked up from germline, CDR1 is LGHDT and CDR2 is YNNKEL (reference sequence). The chain's CDR3 is CASSQDLTSGSSGETQYF. Written as DNA, the CDR3 is TGTGCCAGCAGCCAAGATCTGACTAGCGGGAGTTCCGGAGAGACCCAGTACTTC.

This chain links TRBV30 with TRBJ1-3; D ambiguous. The CDR3 extends over 14 amino acids. Per germline, CDR1 GTSNPN and CDR2 SVGIG (reference sequence). Between the trimmed V and J ends, which lost 2 bases and 3 bases, there was a span of 11 bases. The CDR3: CAWSPSGGGNTIYF. CDR3 in DNA: TGTGCCTGGAGTCCATCAGGAGGTGGAAACACCATATATTTT.

The chain links TRBV27 to TRBJ2-3, with D possibly TRBD2 on 5 matching bases. This CDR3 has 14 residues. Germline lookup yields CDR1 MNHEY and CDR2 SMNVEV (reference sequence). V was clipped by 7 bases and J by 4 bases, with 15 bases between them. In DNA form, the CDR3 reads TGTGCCAGCACACTTAACGGGAAGGCAGATACGCAGTATTTT. Its protein is CASTLNGKADTQYF.

The chain has TRBV10-3 and TRBJ1-1; 9 bases are shared with TRBD1. CDR3 length: 16 amino acids. V lost 11 bases to trimming and J lost 1 base; unmatched junction nucleotides: 14. CDR1 is ENHRY and CDR2 is SYGVKD in the germline V gene. The CDR3 loop reads CAAAPRDRDPNTEAFF. The CDR3 DNA sequence: TGTGCCGCAGCCCCCCGGGACAGGGACCCGAACACTGAAGCTTTCTTT.

This clone was found once. The V gene is TRBV18, the J gene TRBJ1-1; TRBD1 agrees at 8 bases. Germline V lookup: CDR1 KGHSH, CDR2 LQKENI. The V and J ends lost 6 bases and 0 bases, in that order; junction bases with no gene match: 9. The CDR3 runs 16 residues. This chain's CDR3 is CASSNTGGRMNTEAFF. CDR3 in DNA: TGTGCCAGCTCGAATACAGGGGGGCGGATGAACACTGAAGCTTTCTTT.

This clone was seen a handful of times. The chain links TRBV7-8 to TRBJ1-2; no reliable D call. Germline CDR1 SGHVS, CDR2 FQNEAQ. V lost 3 bases, J lost 5 bases, and 7 bases lay in between. This CDR3 is built from 12 residues. The CDR3 region has the DNA TGTGCCAGCAGCTTGGACTTATATGGCTACACCTTC. Amino acid sequence: CASSLDLYGYTF. The full variable domain, completed using reference TRBV7-8 and TRBJ1-2, is GAGVSQSPRYKVAKRGQDVALRCDPISGHVSLFWYQQALGQGPEFLTYFQNEAQLDKSGLPSDRFFAERPEGSVSTLKIQRTQQEDSAVYLCASSLDLYGYTFGSGTRLTVV.

J is TRBJ2-5 and V is TRBV4-1; 8 bases agree with TRBD1. The CDR3 is 15 amino acids. V was pared by 1 base and J by 5 bases, with 6 bases of the junction left unmatched. CDR1 and CDR2 from the germline V gene are MGHRA and YSYEKL. The chain's CDR3 is CASSQGQGMRETQYF. The CDR3 nucleotides read TGCGCCAGCAGCCAAGGACAGGGGATGAGGGAGACCCAGTACTTC.

The count of this clone is one. This chain links TRBV7-8 with TRBJ1-1; TRBD1 matches 7 bases. Germline CDR1 SGHVS, CDR2 FQNEAQ. Trimming removed 7 bases from V and 5 bases from J; junction bases left unmatched: 7. The CDR3 length is 13 residues. In nucleotides, the CDR3 is TGTGCCAGCAACAAAGGGACAGCTACTGAAGCTTTCTTT. Its protein is CASNKGTATEAFF.

V and J are TRBV28 and TRBJ2-4; D might be TRBD1 (6 bases). The CDR3 loop spans 15 amino acids. Germline-derived CDR1 and CDR2 are MDHEN and SYDVKM. V lost 5 bases and J 3 bases, leaving 14 bases between the germline ends. CDR3 bases: TGTGCCAGCAGTACTACAGGGTATGTCAAAAACATTCAGTACTTC. It translates to CASSTTGYVKNIQYF.

The rearrangement links TRBV28 to TRBJ2-5, with TRBD2 identical over 9 bases. The CDR3 has 16 residues. V shed 4 bases, J shed 2 bases, and the junction held 8 bases outside the gene matches. Germline CDR1 MDHEN, CDR2 SYDVKM. CDR3 amino acids: CASSSRLAVRQETQYF. CDR3 in DNA: TGTGCCAGCAGTTCCCGACTAGCGGTGCGACAAGAGACCCAGTACTTC.

The CDR3 is CASGLTGKRGNTIYF. Here the CDR3 DNA reads TGTGCTAGTGGTTTGACAGGGAAGCGTGGAAACACCATATATTTT. This chain links TRBV12-5 with TRBJ1-3; D may be TRBD1 (6 bases). V dropped 2 bases and J dropped 3 bases, with 11 bases sitting between them. The CDR3 loop spans 15 amino acids. CDR1 LGHNT and CDR2 FRNRAP come from the germline V gene. Filled out from reference TRBV12-5 and TRBJ1-3, the complete variable domain reads DARVTQTPRHKVTEMGQEVTMRCQPILGHNTVFWYRQTMMQGLELLAYFRNRAPLDDSGMPKDRFSAEMPDATLATLKIQPSEPRDSAVYFCASGLTGKRGNTIYFGEGSWLTVV.

This chain joins TRBV5-1 and TRBJ1-6; tentative D call: TRBD1 (6 bases). V lost 4 bases, J lost 7 bases, and 12 bases lay in between. CDR1 is SGHRS, CDR2 YFSETQ, per germline. The CDR3 is 14 amino acids. The DNA of the CDR3 is TGCGCCAGCAGCAACGGACAGCAAAATTCACCCCTCCACTTT. Residues: CASSNGQQNSPLHF.

The CDR3 reads CASRRTGVFSGYTF. DNA for the CDR3: TGTGCCAGCAGAAGGACAGGGGTCTTCTCTGGCTACACCTTC. V gene TRBV6-5 combines with J gene TRBJ1-2; 9 bases agree with TRBD1. After removal of 6 bases from V and 7 bases from J, the junction contained 9 bases not matched to a gene. Germline CDR1 is MNHEY and CDR2 is SVGAGI. This CDR3 spans 14 amino acids.

For this clone: A read error may account for a junction end that differs from germline. This sequence joins TRBV10-3 and TRBJ2-7, with 8 bases that match TRBD2. CDR1 is ENHRY, CDR2 SYGVKD, per germline. This CDR3 is built from 14 residues. The CDR3 reads CAIGEAGAPLEQYF. The CDR3 region has the DNA TGTGCCATCGGTGAAGCGGGGGCCCCCCTCGAGCAGTACTTC.

The V call is TRBV19, the J call TRBJ2-5, with 12 bases identical to TRBD2. The CDR3 totals 16 residues. V gave up 3 bases and J gave up 4 bases; unmatched junction bases: 6. CDR1 LNHDA and CDR2 SQIVND come from the germline V gene (reference sequence). In DNA form, the CDR3 reads TGTGCCAGTAGTATCAGGACTAGCGGGATAAGAGAGACCCAGTACTTC. Its translation is CASSIRTSGIRETQYF.

The rearrangement links TRBV5-1 to TRBJ2-6; TRBD2 matches at 9 bases. V shed 4 bases, J shed 1 base, and the junction held 12 bases outside the gene matches. CDR3 length: 19 amino acids. CDR1 and CDR2 (germline): SGHRS, YFSETQ. Here the CDR3 reads CASSAYPGREGSGANVLTF. Written as DNA, the CDR3 is TGCGCCAGCAGCGCCTACCCTGGGCGGGAGGGATCTGGGGCCAACGTCCTGACTTTC. The whole variable domain, filled in from reference TRBV5-1 and TRBJ2-6, reads KAGVTQTPRYLIKTRGQQVTLSCSPISGHRSVSWYQQTPGQGLQFLFEYFSETQRNKGNFPGRFSGRQFSNSRSEMNVSTLELGDSALYLCASSAYPGREGSGANVLTFGAGSRLTVL.

V is TRBV23-1 and J is TRBJ2-5; a weak D match, TRBD1 (5 bases). TRBV23-1 is sorted into the ORF group, with uncertain function. This CDR3 has 18 amino acids. V dropped 6 bases and J dropped 3 bases, with 26 bases sitting between them. CDR3 amino acids: CASSHYQMTVGNKETQYF. CDR3 DNA sequence: TGCGCCAGCAGCCACTACCAAATGACAGTTGGGAACAAAGAGACCCAGTACTTC.

CDR3 sequence (DNA): TGTGCCTGGACAAAACGAGGCTACGAGCAGTACTTC. Protein: CAWTKRGYEQYF. The rearrangement uses TRBV30 and TRBJ2-7, with D unresolved. This CDR3 has 12 residues. Trimming removed 4 bases at V and 3 bases at J, with 10 bases between. Germline CDR1 reads GTSNPN; CDR2 reads SVGIG (reference sequence).

The chain joins TRBV21-1 to TRBJ2-7; TRBD1 is the table's D call and was not checked against the DNA. TRBV21-1 is flagged as a pseudogene. The CDR3 runs 15 residues. CDR3 sequence (DNA): TGTGCCAGCAGCGCCCCCGGGACAGGGACCTACGAGCAGTACTTC. It is translated as CASSAPGTGTYEQYF.

The V call is TRBV5-1, the J call TRBJ2-5, with TRBD1 matching 10 bases. V was pared by 7 bases and J by 4 bases, with 4 bases of the junction left unmatched. CDR3 length: 13 amino acids. In germline, CDR1 is SGHRS, CDR2 YFSETQ. CDR3 bases: TGCGCCAGCCGCCGGGACAGGGGAGAGACCCAGTACTTC. As protein: CASRRDRGETQYF.

The chain recombines TRBV19 with TRBJ2-5; D gene unclear. This CDR3 is built from 14 residues. V was pared by 0 bases and J by 2 bases, with 7 bases between. The germline V gene has CDR1 LNHDA and CDR2 SQIVND (reference sequence). CDR3 sequence: CASSIEGGQETQYF. The CDR3 nucleotides are TGTGCCAGTAGTATAGAAGGCGGACAAGAGACCCAGTACTTC.

This clone has only one observation. The chain employs TRBV7-6 and TRBJ2-3; perhaps TRBD2 as D (5 bases). The V end lost 1 base, the J end lost 6 bases, and 11 bases lay between the germline ends. The CDR3 is 14 amino acids. CDR1 and CDR2 from the germline V gene are SGHVS and FNYEAQ. The CDR3 reads CASSLVGGYDTQYF. The CDR3 DNA reads TGTGCCAGCAGCTTAGTGGGCGGGTATGATACGCAGTATTTT. The whole variable domain, remainder taken from reference TRBV7-6 and TRBJ2-3, is GAGVSQSPRYKVTKRGQDVALRCDPISGHVSLYWYRQALGQGPEFLTYFNYEAQQDKSGLPNDRFSAERPEGSISTLTIQRTEQRDSAMYRCASSLVGGYDTQYFGPGTRLTVL.

The chain joins TRBV4-3 to TRBJ1-3; D call uncertain. The CDR3 is made up of 17 amino acids. Germline lookup yields CDR1 LGHNA and CDR2 YSLEER. V lost 0 bases, J lost 0 bases, and 12 bases lay in between. CDR3 sequence reads: CASSQDYSSNSGNTIYF. The CDR3 DNA is TGCGCCAGCAGCCAAGATTACAGCAGCAACTCTGGAAACACCATATATTTT.

The CDR3 sequence is CASSLGQGYSGANVLTF. CDR3 DNA: TGCGCCAGCAGCCTCGGACAGGGATACTCTGGGGCCAACGTCCTGACTTTC. The chain uses TRBV5-1 and TRBJ2-6, with 8 bases identical to TRBD1. Germline V lookup: CDR1 SGHRS, CDR2 YFSETQ. The CDR3 is made up of 17 amino acids. V was clipped by 4 bases and J by 0 bases; unmatched bases: 6.

Remarks on this clone: The same CDR3 also results from other DNA sequences found in this sample. This chain uses TRBV6-5 with TRBJ2-7; 9 bases map to TRBD1. CDR3 length: 14 amino acids. J was trimmed by 0 bases and V by 6 bases; bases with no gene match: 3. Germline V CDR1 and CDR2: MNHEY, SVGAGI. The CDR3 nucleotides read TGTGCCAGCAGCCCGGACAGGGGCTCCTACGAGCAGTACTTC. Protein: CASSPDRGSYEQYF.

The genes are TRBV28 and TRBJ2-3, with D perhaps matching TRBD2 (7 bases). Germline values: CDR1 MDHEN, CDR2 SYDVKM. Trimming removed 4 bases at V and 2 bases at J, with 22 bases between. The CDR3 totals 18 residues. The CDR3 here is CASSSRRGGGFPTDTQYF. CDR3 DNA sequence: TGTGCCAGCAGTTCTCGTAGGGGGGGCGGATTCCCCACAGATACGCAGTATTTT.

This sequence joins TRBV18 and TRBJ2-7; D unresolved. This CDR3 spans 13 amino acids. Per the germline V gene, CDR1 is KGHSH and CDR2 is LQKENI. Deletions cut 3 bases from V and 4 bases from J, with 10 bases between. The CDR3 reads CASSPTAQYEQYF. The CDR3 nucleotides are TGTGCCAGCTCACCTACCGCCCAGTACGAGCAGTACTTC.

The rearrangement links TRBV2 to TRBJ2-5; D is ambiguous. The CDR3 covers 12 residues. CDR1 and CDR2 (germline): SNHLY, FYNNEI. Trimming pared 5 bases from V and 4 bases from J, leaving 8 bases between. This CDR3 reads CASSRSIETQYF. In DNA, the CDR3 is TGTGCCAGCAGTCGTTCTATAGAGACCCAGTACTTC.